This TCR beta chain was recorded in a study of T-cell reconstitution after alpha-beta-depleted transplantation in children listed by TCRdb under 2016. Background for the entire study: The study quantitatively tracked T-cell immune reconstitution after TCRalphabeta/CD19-depleted allogeneic hematopoietic cell transplantation in children using TCR repertoire profiling. Results the study describes overall, beyond this receptor: The frequencies of hyperexpanded clones fell over the following months, and after one year, T-cell counts and TCRbeta diversity were mostly attributed to newly produced T cells. Apparently early alphabetaT-cell count recovery about two months after transplant reportedly relied on only several hundred rapidly expanded clones derived from non-depleted graft cells. In some patients, high TCRbeta diversity at day 60 was attributed to recipient T cells and intrathymic progenitors that had survived conditioning.

In the case of this clonotype: Its recognized antigen is unknown. No base quality values were provided; no much bigger clone lies one nucleotide off.

The CDR3, cysteine through phenylalanine, is 17 amino acids long. Just CDR3 DNA is preserved here, 51 bases in frame from base 1. V is cut back by 3 bases and J by 6 bases, with 15 bases in the junction unmatched. The germline V gene specifies SGDLS as CDR1 and YYNGEE as CDR2. Library creation used PCR. Sequencing was performed on an Illumina HiSeq 2500. To normalize quantification of the TCRbeta repertoire, the TCR libraries were built with molecular barcoding that relied on unique molecular identifiers. TCRdb ran its own pipeline on the public reads, namely fastp trimming at Q25 and MiXCR clone calling, and kept in-frame beta chains. Rows are unified per CDR3 protein, each entry keeping the most common DNA and genes. The sample yields around 4,200 distinct CDR3 sequences; about 22% were counted once. 50% to 75% of the sample belongs to the ten largest clones. Per the publication, the time point label means: day 60 (about 2 months) after transplantation. The treatment or condition label, as the study defines it: allogeneic hematopoietic cell transplantation with graft depleted of TCRalphabeta T cells and CD19 B cells. The children who served as transplant recipients had been given grafts of TCRalphabeta/CD19-depleted allogeneic hematopoietic cells.

This clonotype originated in a boy in the first two years of life who had a stem cell transplant for acute myeloid leukemia, so the T cells may come from the graft donor. The starting material was PBMCs, mostly from graft donor cells, obtained 60 days after TCRalphabeta/CD19-depleted stem cell transplant. The rearrangement combines TRBV9 with TRBJ2-3; the central 8 bases match TRBD2. The DNA sequence is given as TGTGCCAGCAGCGGAGGAGGTCTAGCGGGCTCGGGGGATACGCAGTATTTT. It translates as CASSGGGLAGSGDTQYF.